These 29 T cell receptor beta chains originate from one sample sequenced in a study of T cells in localized non-small cell lung cancer. Some clones are missing from TCRdb's copy, which holds only in-frame ones; the method was immunoSEQ multiplex PCR. The profile shows fewer than 95,000 clones, around 90% of them singletons. Source: PBMCs, taken before any cancer treatment. These receptors all come from a woman between 40 and 69 years old with stage II squamous cell lung carcinoma.

The rearrangement links TRBV7-9 to TRBJ2-5; D uncertain. This CDR3 has 11 residues. The germline V gene encodes CDR1 SEHNR and CDR2 FQNEAQ (reference sequence). V was trimmed by 3 bases and J by 7 bases, leaving 6 bases between them. CDR3 nucleotide sequence: TGTGCCAGCAGCTTGGGTCTGACCCAGTACTTC. It encodes CASSLGLTQYF. Complete variable domain (other parts from reference TRBV7-9 and TRBJ2-5): DTGVSQNPRHKITKRGQNVTFRCDPISEHNRLYWYRQTLGQGPEFLTYFQNEAQLEKSRLLSDRFSAERPKGSFSTLEIQRTEQGDSAMYLCASSLGLTQYFGPGTRLLVL.

This chain connects TRBV20-1 to TRBJ2-5; TRBD1 aligns across 10 bases. The CDR3 extends over 11 amino acids. Germline V gene sequence: CDR1 DFQATT, CDR2 SNEGSKA (reference sequence). J lost 13 bases, V lost 6 bases, and 8 bases had no gene match. CDR3 protein: CSALGTGVGYF. The CDR3 DNA is TGCAGTGCCCTAGGGACAGGGGTGGGGTACTTC.

The J gene is TRBJ2-2, the V gene TRBV2; possibly TRBD2 for D (5 bases). The germline CDR1 and CDR2 sequences are SNHLY and FYNNEI. This CDR3 spans 19 amino acids. V was clipped by 5 bases and J by 4 bases, with 26 bases between them. The DNA of the CDR3 is TGTGCCAGCAGTTCCGCTACCTCCCGACTAATCCCGGTCACCGGGGAGCTGTTTTTT. This encodes CASSSATSRLIPVTGELFF.

The V call is TRBV29-1, the J call TRBJ2-3; 10 bases fit TRBD2. The CDR3 is 16 amino acids. The germline gives CDR1 SQVTM, CDR2 ANQGSEA. As DNA, the CDR3 is TGCAGTTTTCCCCCCCCGACTAGCGGGAGCACAGATACGCAGTATTTT. This encodes CSFPPPTSGSTDTQYF.

The chain combines TRBV6-5 with TRBJ2-2, with 8 bases aligning to TRBD2. CDR3 length: 14 amino acids. V was pared by 8 bases and J by 4 bases, with 6 bases of the junction left unmatched. Germline V CDR1 and CDR2: MNHEY, SVGAGI. CDR3 amino acids: CASARLATTGELFF. In nucleotides, the CDR3 is TGTGCCAGCGCCCGACTAGCGACCACCGGGGAGCTGTTTTTT.

A word on this clone: Sequence at one end of the junction differs from germline and may be a read error. In nucleotides, the CDR3 is TGTGCTAGCAGCTCGGGACCGTCCCAAGAGACCCAGTACTTC. Residues: CASSSGPSQETQYF. The genes are TRBV7-7 and TRBJ2-5; the D call may be TRBD1 or TRBD2 (5 bases each). CDR3 size: 14 residues. From germline, CDR1 is SSHAT and CDR2 FNYEAQ (reference sequence). Full variable domain (missing parts from reference TRBV7-7 and TRBJ2-5): GAGVSQSPRYKVTKRGQDVTLRCDPISSHATLYWYQQALGQGPEFLTYFNYEAQPDKSGLPSDRFSAERPEGSISTLTIQRTEQRDSAMYRCASSSGPSQETQYFGPGTRLLVL.

The J gene is TRBJ2-3, the V gene TRBV19; no clear D. Germline loops: CDR1 LNHDA, CDR2 SQIVND (reference sequence). The CDR3 is made up of 14 amino acids. Trimming removed 5 bases from V and 0 bases from J, with 9 bases in between. Here the CDR3 DNA reads TGTGCCAGTAGTGAGTCGCGAAGCACAGATACGCAGTATTTT. Its translation: CASSESRSTDTQYF.

This clone turned up a few times. The rearrangement links TRBV4-2 to TRBJ1-5, with a possible D match to TRBD1 (5 bases). The germline V gene encodes CDR1 LGHNA and CDR2 YNFKEQ. Trimming shortened V by 0 bases and J by 5 bases, and 11 bases separated the two germline ends. CDR3 length: 15 amino acids. The CDR3 reads CASSQDWDGDQPQHF. As DNA, the CDR3 is TGTGCCAGCAGCCAAGATTGGGACGGGGATCAGCCCCAGCATTTT.

The rearrangement joins TRBV18 to TRBJ2-2; 9 bases match TRBD1. CDR1 and CDR2 from the germline V gene are KGHSH and LQKENI. This CDR3 is built from 16 residues. V lost 3 bases, J lost 4 bases, and 6 bases stayed unmatched. In DNA, the CDR3 is TGTGCCAGCTCACCTGGGGACAGGGATTTCACCGGGGAGCTGTTTTTT. Its protein is CASSPGDRDFTGELFF.

The gene calls are TRBV6-5 and TRBJ1-2; D is possibly TRBD1 (6 bases). Germline CDR1 reads MNHEY; CDR2 reads SVGAGI. V lost 2 bases and J 4 bases, leaving 8 bases between the germline ends. This CDR3 spans 13 amino acids. This chain's CDR3 is CASSYGGAYGYTF. CDR3 coding DNA: TGTGCCAGCAGTTACGGGGGCGCCTATGGCTACACCTTC.

With respect to this clone: Other DNA sequences in the sample encode the same CDR3. The chain employs TRBV6-5 and TRBJ1-5; 7 positions match TRBD1. The V gene end was trimmed by 0 bases and the J gene end by 4 bases; junction bases not matched to a gene: 3. The V gene's germline CDR1 is MNHEY and CDR2 SVGAGI. The CDR3 is made up of 15 amino acids. CDR3: CASSYSRDSNQPQHF. In nucleotides, the CDR3 is TGTGCCAGCAGTTACTCGCGGGACAGTAATCAGCCCCAGCATTTT.

The chain has TRBV10-3 and TRBJ1-4; possible D gene TRBD1, 5 bases. Germline CDR1 ENHRY, CDR2 SYGVKD. V gave up 6 bases and J gave up 5 bases, with 13 bases separating them. This CDR3 has 14 residues. The CDR3 sequence is CAIRAGTENEKLFF. The CDR3 DNA sequence: TGTGCCATCAGGGCCGGGACGGAGAATGAAAAACTGTTTTTT.

The chain is built from TRBV6-4 and TRBJ2-2; D perhaps matches TRBD1 (5 bases). Germline V gene data show CDR1 as MRHNA and CDR2 as SNTAGT. V was pared by 4 bases and J by 6 bases, with 12 bases between. The CDR3 is 14 amino acids. This chain's CDR3 is CASSAGITPGELFF. In DNA form, the CDR3 reads TGTGCCAGCAGTGCAGGGATTACTCCCGGGGAGCTGTTTTTT.

J is TRBJ1-2 and V is TRBV16; the D is unclear. The CDR3 has 13 residues. Per germline, CDR1 KGHSY and CDR2 FQNENV. The V end was cut by 2 bases, the J end by 6 bases, with 10 bases between. DNA for the CDR3: TGTGCCAGCAGCCAAATACACGCGAATGGCTACACCTTC. Amino acids: CASSQIHANGYTF. Complete variable domain (other parts from reference TRBV16 and TRBJ1-2): GEEVAQTPKHLVRGEGQKAKLYCAPIKGHSYVFWYQQVLKNEFKFLISFQNENVFDETGMPKERFSAKCLPNSPCSLEIQATKLEDSAVYFCASSQIHANGYTFGSGTRLTVV.

In the case of this clone: Other DNA sequences in this specimen translate into the identical CDR3. The chain uses TRBV6-5 and TRBJ1-1; D possibly corresponds to TRBD1 (5 bases). CDR1 and CDR2 from the germline V gene are MNHEY and SVGAGI. This CDR3 is built from 14 residues. The ends were cut back, 4 bases at V and 3 bases at J, with 12 bases in the middle. CDR3 loop: CASSWRAGHTEAFF. The DNA of the CDR3 is TGTGCCAGCAGTTGGAGAGCGGGGCACACTGAAGCTTTCTTT.

V is TRBV4-1 and J is TRBJ1-2; D not certain. The V end was cut by 6 bases, the J end by 0 bases, with 14 bases between. CDR1 and CDR2 (germline): MGHRA, YSYEKL. CDR3 length: 15 residues. The CDR3 loop is CASRSPGGSNYGYTF. The CDR3 coding sequence is TGCGCCAGCAGATCCCCAGGAGGTTCTAACTATGGCTACACCTTC.

V is TRBV18 and J is TRBJ1-5; weak D call: TRBD1 (6 bases). Between the trimmed V and J ends, which lost 10 bases and 4 bases, there was a span of 20 bases. The CDR3 consists of 15 residues. In germline, CDR1 is KGHSH, CDR2 LQKENI. CDR3 loop: CATRGGGNPNQPQHF. The CDR3 nucleotides read TGTGCCACCCGAGGGGGGGGAAACCCAAATCAGCCCCAGCATTTT.

The chain joins TRBV2 to TRBJ1-6, with D perhaps matching TRBD1 (5 bases). V was clipped by 6 bases and J by 7 bases, with 10 bases between them. This CDR3 contains 13 residues. From germline, CDR1 is SNHLY and CDR2 FYNNEI. Written as DNA, the CDR3 is TGTGCCAGCAGGGGGGAACAAAATTCACCCCTCCACTTT. Translated, it gives CASRGEQNSPLHF.

The CDR3 loop is CASSLWGGLSGTQYF. The CDR3 bases are TGTGCCAGCAGTTTATGGGGGGGGCTCTCGGGGACCCAGTACTTC. V and J are TRBV27 and TRBJ2-5; possible D gene TRBD2, 7 bases. V was cut by 1 base and J by 7 bases, with 16 bases left in between. Germline CDR1 is MNHEY and CDR2 is SMNVEV (reference sequence). The CDR3 is 15 amino acids.

The rearrangement links TRBV7-2 to TRBJ1-3, with D possibly being TRBD1 (5 bases). Germline V gene data show CDR1 as SGHTA and CDR2 as FQGNSA. The V and J ends lost 5 bases and 2 bases respectively, with 13 bases between them. CDR3 length: 15 amino acids. Written as DNA, the CDR3 is TGTGCCAGCAGCCCGGCGGCAGGGCCTGGAAACACCATATATTTT. Protein: CASSPAAGPGNTIYF.

The chain recombines TRBV6-6 with TRBJ1-1; no definite D call. V lost 7 bases and J lost 1, with 16 bases in between. The CDR3 has 15 residues. CDR1 and CDR2 from the germline V gene are MNHNY and SVGAGI (reference sequence). The CDR3 sequence: CASTPGGSRNTEAFF. The CDR3 DNA is TGTGCCAGCACCCCCGGAGGGTCCCGGAACACTGAAGCTTTCTTT.

This chain links TRBV18 with TRBJ1-3, with D uncertain. V was cut by 3 bases and J by 0 bases, with 18 bases left in between. The germline CDR1 and CDR2 sequences are KGHSH and LQKENI. The CDR3 is made up of 18 amino acids. This CDR3 reads CASSPVVQALSSGNTIYF. The CDR3 nucleotides are TGTGCCAGCTCACCGGTTGTGCAGGCCCTGAGCTCTGGAAACACCATATATTTT. The full variable domain, with the rest looked up from reference TRBV18 and TRBJ1-3, is NAGVMQNPRHLVRRRGQEARLRCSPMKGHSHVYWYRQLPEEGLKFMVYLQKENIIDESGMPKERFSAEFPKEGPSILRIQQVVRGDSAAYFCASSPVVQALSSGNTIYFGEGSWLTVV.

V is TRBV2 and J is TRBJ1-5; D call uncertain. Germline CDR1 is SNHLY and CDR2 is FYNNEI. The CDR3 is made up of 16 amino acids. With 5 bases removed from V and 4 bases from J, the gap between germline ends came to 18 bases. CDR3 nucleotide sequence: TGTGCCAGCAGTCTTTTAGGAGTCAGCAGGAATCAGCCCCAGCATTTT. It specifies CASSLLGVSRNQPQHF.

The V call is TRBV19, the J call TRBJ1-3, with 10 positions matching TRBD1. The CDR3 sequence is 17 residues long. The germline gives CDR1 LNHDA, CDR2 SQIVND (reference sequence). The V gene end was trimmed by 4 bases and the J gene end by 2 bases; junction bases not matched to a gene: 8. The CDR3 reads CASSTSGTGVAGNTIYF. Here the CDR3 DNA reads TGTGCCAGTAGTACCTCCGGGACAGGGGTGGCTGGAAACACCATATATTTT.

The rearrangement uses TRBV5-1 and TRBJ1-2, with D unresolved. The V end was cut by 0 bases, the J end by 5 bases, with 14 bases between. CDR3 length equals 15 residues. Looked up from germline, CDR1 is SGHRS and CDR2 is YFSETQ. The CDR3 reads CASSLAAEARYGYTF. CDR3 bases: TGCGCCAGCAGCTTGGCGGCGGAGGCTCGATATGGCTACACCTTC.

This sequence joins TRBV30 and TRBJ1-4; 10 bases agree with TRBD1. Trimming at V came to 5 bases and at J to 8 bases, leaving 5 bases not matched to a gene. The CDR3 loop spans 13 amino acids. Germline V gene lookup returns CDR1 GTSNPN and CDR2 SVGIG (reference sequence). The CDR3 here is CAWRTGGREKLFF. The DNA for the CDR3 is TGTGCCTGGCGGACAGGGGGACGCGAAAAACTGTTTTTT.

V usage is TRBV4-1 and J usage is TRBJ1-6; D is ambiguous. CDR1 and CDR2 from the germline V gene are MGHRA and YSYEKL. V was cut by 0 bases and J by 10 bases, with 16 bases left in between. The length of the CDR3 is 16 residues. The CDR3 region has the DNA TGCGCCAGCAGCCAAGAGTTGGGCTTGCGGAACTCACCCCTCCACTTT. The encoded protein is CASSQELGLRNSPLHF.

With regard to this clone: Additional DNA sequences in this sample encode the identical CDR3. The chain uses TRBV9 and TRBJ2-3; D uncertain. Trimming cost V 0 bases and J 4 bases, with 6 bases left between them. This CDR3 spans 13 amino acids. Germline V gene lookup returns CDR1 SGDLS and CDR2 YYNGEE. CDR3 nucleotides: TGTGCCAGCAGCGTAGAAGTGCCAGATACGCAGTATTTT. Translating gives CASSVEVPDTQYF.

This chain connects TRBV5-1 to TRBJ1-3; D uncertain. Trimming took 0 bases from V and 2 from J, leaving 6 bases between them. The CDR3 loop spans 14 amino acids. CDR1 and CDR2 from the germline V gene are SGHRS and YFSETQ. CDR3 loop: CASSLDGAGNTIYF. CDR3 nucleotide sequence: TGCGCCAGCAGCTTGGACGGAGCTGGAAACACCATATATTTT.